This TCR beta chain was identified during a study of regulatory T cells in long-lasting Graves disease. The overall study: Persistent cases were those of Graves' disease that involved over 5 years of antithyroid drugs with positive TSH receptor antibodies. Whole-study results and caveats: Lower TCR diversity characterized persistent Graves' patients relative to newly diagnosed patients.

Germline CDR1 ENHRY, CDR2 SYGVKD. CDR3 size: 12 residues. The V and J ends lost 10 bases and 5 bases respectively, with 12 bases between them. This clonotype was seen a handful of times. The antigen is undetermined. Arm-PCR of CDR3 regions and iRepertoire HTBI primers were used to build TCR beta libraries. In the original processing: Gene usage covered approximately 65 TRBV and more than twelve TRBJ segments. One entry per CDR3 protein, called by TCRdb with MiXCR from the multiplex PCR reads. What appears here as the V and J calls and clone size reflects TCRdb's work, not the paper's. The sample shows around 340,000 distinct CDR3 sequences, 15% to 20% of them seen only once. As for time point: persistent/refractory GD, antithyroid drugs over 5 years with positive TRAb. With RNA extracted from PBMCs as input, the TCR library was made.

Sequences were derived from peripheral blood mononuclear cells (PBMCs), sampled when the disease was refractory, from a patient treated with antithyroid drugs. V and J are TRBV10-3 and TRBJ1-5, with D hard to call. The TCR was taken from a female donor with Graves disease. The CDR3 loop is CATRVGDQPQHF. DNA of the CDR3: TGTGCCACCCGGGTAGGAGATCAGCCCCAGCATTTT.